This passage covers 13 T cell receptor beta chains from one sample sequenced in a study of spatial heterogeneity in lung cancer (dated by TCRdb to the late 2010s). The sample's time point label, in plain terms: sample taken at primary tumor resection. Library method: 5' RACE. The listed sequencing device is NextSeq 500. The raw public data were reprocessed by TCRdb itself: fastp quality trimming at Q25, MiXCR clonotype calling, in-frame beta chains only. Rows are unified per CDR3 protein, each entry keeping the most common DNA and genes. This sample is represented by some 20,000 distinct CDR3 sequences; approximately 3.3% of them were singletons. Of the sample, around 28% falls within the top ten clones. The sample was PBMCs, taken at surgery. The receptor set was obtained from a female donor with early-stage non-small cell lung cancer.

This clonotype has at least ten counts. V and J are TRBV4-2 and TRBJ1-1, with a weak D call TRBD1 (5 bases). Trimming stripped 1 base from V and 1 base from J, with 13 bases between. In germline, CDR1 is LGHNA, CDR2 YNFKEQ. The CDR3 sequence is 16 residues long. Written as DNA, the CDR3 is TGTGCCAGCAGCCAAGCCTCTTCTAGGGGGAACACTGAAGCTTTCTTT. Translation: CASSQASSRGNTEAFF.

This clonotype appeared many times. The gene calls are TRBV3-1 and TRBJ1-1; D is perhaps TRBD1 (6 bases). Germline CDR1 reads LGHDT; CDR2 reads YNNKEL (reference sequence). The CDR3 contains 12 residues. V lost 6 bases and J 8 bases, leaving 13 bases between the germline ends. The CDR3 region has the DNA TGTGCCAGCAGTCCAAGGGGGGACGAAGCTTTCTTT. Translating gives CASSPRGDEAFF.

The chain links TRBV5-4 to TRBJ2-1; the D is unclear. CDR1 is SGHNT and CDR2 is YYREEE in the germline V gene (reference sequence). V lost 3 bases and J 9 bases, leaving 10 bases between the germline ends. This CDR3 spans 12 amino acids. As DNA, the CDR3 is TGTGCCAGCAGCTGGGCCCCGGGTGAGCAGTTCTTC. Protein product: CASSWAPGEQFF.

This clonotype showed up many times. CDR3 in amino acids: CASSPLGGPSYEQYF. The CDR3, as DNA: TGTGCCAGCAGTCCCCTGGGCGGACCTTCCTACGAGCAGTACTTC. The chain is built from TRBV6-6 and TRBJ2-7; D ambiguous. The CDR3 is 15 residues long. Germline V gene sequence: CDR1 MNHNY, CDR2 SVGAGI (reference sequence). Trimming stripped 5 bases from V and 1 base from J, with 15 bases between.

Concerning this clonotype: A read error may explain this, as a much larger clone is one base away. The chain couples TRBV5-1 to TRBJ2-2; tentatively, D is TRBD2 (6 bases). The CDR3 spans 16 residues. Trimming removed 4 bases from V and 5 bases from J, with 18 bases in between. The germline V gene encodes CDR1 SGHRS and CDR2 YFSETQ. This CDR3 is CASSPVSGRLTGELFF. CDR3 nucleotides: TGCGCCAGCAGCCCCGTGAGCGGGCGGTTAACCGGGGAGCTGTTTTTT.

This clonotype occurred many times. This rearrangement joins TRBV2 to TRBJ2-7; 9 nucleotides line up with TRBD2. The CDR3 is 16 residues long. Looked up from germline, CDR1 is SNHLY and CDR2 is FYNNEI. The V gene end was trimmed by 8 bases and the J gene end by 3 bases; junction bases not matched to a gene: 14. The CDR3: CASLHVGVAGVYEQYF. Written as DNA, the CDR3 is TGTGCCAGCCTCCACGTTGGGGTAGCGGGAGTCTACGAGCAGTACTTC.

This clonotype came up many times. The chain links TRBV7-3 to TRBJ2-3; D possibly corresponds to TRBD2 (5 bases). The CDR3 loop spans 14 amino acids. The V gene's germline CDR1 is SGHTA and CDR2 FQGTGA. V dropped 5 bases and J dropped 6 bases, with 15 bases sitting between them. This CDR3 is CASSEGLPGDTQYF. CDR3 coding DNA: TGTGCCAGCAGCGAAGGACTGCCTGGGGATACGCAGTATTTT.

Many counts were recorded for this clonotype. One end of the junction varies from germline; a read error may be responsible. Here the CDR3 reads CASSPGTGKQPQHF. The CDR3 bases are TGTGCCAGCAGTCCAGGGACCGGCAAACAGCCCCAGCATTTT. The chain couples TRBV12-3 or TRBV12-4 to TRBJ1-5; D perhaps matches TRBD1 (5 bases). The CDR3 contains 14 residues.

This sequence joins TRBV18 and TRBJ1-2; no reliable D call. The CDR3 sequence is 13 residues long. Between the trimmed V and J ends, which lost 3 bases and 7 bases, there was a span of 12 bases. Germline values: CDR1 KGHSH, CDR2 LQKENI. The DNA for the CDR3 is TGTGCCAGCTCACCCGGGGAGGGTTCTGGCTACACCTTC. Its protein product is CASSPGEGSGYTF.

This clonotype was counted many times. This rearrangement joins TRBV7-6 to TRBJ2-3; tentatively, D is TRBD1 or TRBD2 (5 bases each). The CDR3 spans 19 residues. V shed 5 bases and J shed 0 bases, with 24 bases lying between them. Germline CDR1 is SGHVS and CDR2 is FNYEAQ. CDR3 sequence reads: CASSSGHWAQMQSTDTQYF. Written as DNA, the CDR3 is TGTGCCAGCAGCAGCGGACACTGGGCCCAAATGCAAAGCACAGATACGCAGTATTTT.

Only a few counts were recorded for this clonotype. The chain links TRBV27 to TRBJ2-5; the match to TRBD2 covers 11 bases. The V gene's germline CDR1 is MNHEY and CDR2 SMNVEV (reference sequence). V lost 5 bases, J lost 0 bases, and 8 bases stayed unmatched. The CDR3 contains 17 residues. CDR3 loop: CASSPTTSGGYQETQYF. The CDR3 nucleotides are TGTGCCAGCAGTCCAACCACTAGCGGGGGTTACCAAGAGACCCAGTACTTC.

Ten or more counts support this clonotype. This chain connects TRBV7-8 to TRBJ2-7; TRBD2 agrees at 8 bases. V trimming: 1 base; J trimming: 5 bases; junction bases outside the gene matches: 19. Germline CDR1 SGHVS, CDR2 FQNEAQ. The CDR3 contains 19 residues. The CDR3 nucleotides are TGTGCCAGCAGCTTAGGGTTTCCTTTGTTTAGGACTAGCAGGCACGAGCAGTACTTC. Encoded protein: CASSLGFPLFRTSRHEQYF.

This clonotype was counted many times. The rearrangement uses TRBV28 and TRBJ1-5, with TRBD1 as a possible D gene (5 bases). The CDR3 runs 17 residues. V lost 5 bases and J 0 bases, leaving 17 bases between the germline ends. CDR1 and CDR2 (germline): MDHEN, SYDVKM. In DNA form, the CDR3 reads TGTGCCAGCAGTCATGGGGGAGTGATATATAGCAATCAGCCCCAGCATTTT. This encodes CASSHGGVIYSNQPQHF.